One and the same sample provided the 19 T cell receptor beta chains below, sequenced in a study of blood T cell repertoires in COVID-19. Profiled with immunoSEQ multiplex PCR; TCRdb holds only in-frame clones, not every one. The table shows under 250,000 clones, with around 85% occurring only once. Input material: peripheral blood. Receptor source: a man in his forties or fifties with COVID-19, enrolled during active disease.

CDR3 sequence: CARRTSGQETQYF. CDR3 nucleotides: TGTGCCAGGAGGACTAGCGGCCAAGAGACCCAGTACTTC. The chain links TRBV2 to TRBJ2-5; TRBD2 agrees at 10 bases. V shed 9 bases and J 1 base; nucleotides not matched to a gene: 2. This CDR3 has 13 amino acids. Per germline, CDR1 SNHLY and CDR2 FYNNEI.

The rearrangement uses TRBV6-6 and TRBJ1-3; D remains unclear. The V and J ends lost 2 bases and 4 bases respectively, with 3 bases between them. The germline V gene encodes CDR1 MNHNY and CDR2 SVGAGI (reference sequence). CDR3 length: 12 residues. CDR3 loop: CASSYTGNTIYF. CDR3 bases: TGTGCCAGCAGTTACACAGGAAACACCATATATTTT.

The genes are TRBV7-3 and TRBJ2-2; TRBD1 aligns across 9 bases. Trimming at V came to 4 bases and at J to 2 bases, leaving 2 bases not matched to a gene. This CDR3 spans 15 amino acids. The germline gives CDR1 SGHTA, CDR2 FQGTGA. CDR3 coding DNA: TGTGCCAGCAGCTGGACAGGGGTCAACACCGGGGAGCTGTTTTTT. This encodes CASSWTGVNTGELFF.

CDR3 sequence reads: CASSQDRTGYEQYF. CDR3 nucleotides: TGCGCCAGCAGCCAAGACCGTACAGGGTACGAGCAGTACTTC. V usage is TRBV4-3 and J usage is TRBJ2-7; TRBD1 might be the D (6 bases). The CDR3 consists of 14 residues. Germline-derived CDR1 and CDR2 are LGHNA and YSLEER. V shed 0 bases and J shed 4 bases, with 10 bases lying between them.

V gene TRBV27 combines with J gene TRBJ1-2; 7 nucleotides line up with TRBD1. Losses at the gene ends were 6 bases for V and 4 bases for J; bases not matched to a gene: 14. The CDR3 is 16 amino acids. Germline V gives CDR1 MNHEY, CDR2 SMNVEV (reference sequence). The CDR3 loop is CASSERGDRLFYGYTF. CDR3 DNA sequence: TGTGCCAGCAGCGAACGTGGGGACAGATTATTCTATGGCTACACCTTC.

V is TRBV19 and J is TRBJ1-2, with 8 bases identical to TRBD1. Germline-derived CDR1 and CDR2 are LNHDA and SQIVND (reference sequence). The CDR3 is 16 residues long. V lost 4 bases, J lost 4 bases, and 11 bases stayed unmatched. CDR3 sequence reads: CASSTTGTGKVYGYTF. CDR3 DNA sequence: TGTGCCAGTAGTACCACAGGGACAGGAAAGGTCTATGGCTACACCTTC.

The chain combines TRBV2 with TRBJ2-5; TRBD2 is a possible D gene (5 bases). Trimming pared 4 bases from V and 4 bases from J, leaving 10 bases between. This CDR3 has 13 amino acids. Germline CDR1 and CDR2: SNHLY and FYNNEI. This chain's CDR3 is CASSVEDLETQYF. The CDR3 DNA reads as TGTGCCAGCAGTGTGGAGGATTTAGAGACCCAGTACTTC.

The chain joins TRBV11-2 to TRBJ2-5; a weak D match, TRBD1 (7 bases). V was pared by 2 bases and J by 4 bases, with 17 bases between. This CDR3 contains 16 residues. CDR1 SGHAT and CDR2 FQNNGV come from the germline V gene. Written as DNA, the CDR3 is TGTGCCAGCAGCTTAACGGAGGGGGCCTTAGGAGAGACCCAGTACTTC. This gives the protein CASSLTEGALGETQYF.

This chain joins TRBV28 and TRBJ2-5; TRBD2 might be the D (5 bases). The germline V and J ends were trimmed by 5 bases and 0 bases, with 19 bases remaining between them. CDR3 size: 17 residues. Germline V gene data show CDR1 as MDHEN and CDR2 as SYDVKM. The CDR3 sequence is CASSPGLSEKYQETQYF. DNA for the CDR3: TGTGCCAGCAGTCCCGGACTCTCGGAAAAGTACCAAGAGACCCAGTACTTC.

This chain links TRBV11-2 with TRBJ2-1, with 7 bases lining up with TRBD2. This CDR3 comprises 15 residues. The trim removed 1 base at V and 4 bases at J, leaving 4 bases unmatched. Germline values: CDR1 SGHAT, CDR2 FQNNGV. The CDR3 loop reads CASSLASGEYNEQFF. The DNA of the CDR3 is TGTGCCAGCAGCTTAGCTAGCGGTGAATACAATGAGCAGTTCTTC.

This clone was counted between two and nine times. Other DNA sequences in this specimen translate into the identical CDR3. The chain carries TRBV7-2 and TRBJ2-5; D remains unclear. This CDR3 is built from 14 residues. V gave up 1 base and J gave up 5 bases, with 11 bases separating them. Germline loops: CDR1 SGHTA, CDR2 FQGNSA. The CDR3 region is CASSLGLGGETQYF. CDR3 DNA: TGTGCCAGCAGCTTAGGCCTAGGTGGGGAGACCCAGTACTTC.

The J gene is TRBJ2-3, the V gene TRBV7-9; D is undetermined. This CDR3 has 15 amino acids. Trimming removed 3 bases from V and 0 bases from J, with 10 bases in between. Germline V gene sequence: CDR1 SEHNR, CDR2 FQNEAQ (reference sequence). The CDR3 nucleotides read TGTGCCAGCAGCTTCCAGCGAGAAAGCACAGATACGCAGTATTTT. It is translated as CASSFQRESTDTQYF. The complete variable domain, with remaining parts taken from reference TRBV7-9 and TRBJ2-3, reads DTGVSQNPRHKITKRGQNVTFRCDPISEHNRLYWYRQTLGQGPEFLTYFQNEAQLEKSRLLSDRFSAERPKGSFSTLEIQRTEQGDSAMYLCASSFQRESTDTQYFGPGTRLTVL.

The chain combines TRBV4-1 with TRBJ2-7; 7 bases agree with TRBD1. The CDR3 is made up of 16 amino acids. Germline lookup yields CDR1 MGHRA and CDR2 YSYEKL. The V and J ends lost 4 bases and 5 bases, in that order; junction bases with no gene match: 14. CDR3 amino acids: CASSLFLTGDVHEQYF. DNA of the CDR3: TGCGCCAGCAGCCTCTTTTTAACAGGGGACGTCCACGAGCAGTACTTC.

This chain uses TRBV9 with TRBJ2-3, with TRBD2 matching over 9 bases. Germline V gives CDR1 SGDLS, CDR2 YYNGEE. The CDR3 has 16 amino acids. V lost 3 bases, J lost 2 bases, and 7 bases stayed unmatched. CDR3 bases: TGTGCCAGCAGCGCTCTAGCGGGGAGGTACACAGATACGCAGTATTTT. Amino acids: CASSALAGRYTDTQYF.

This clone was seen only a few times. Distinct nucleotide sequences in the sample also encode this CDR3. V usage is TRBV19 and J usage is TRBJ2-1, with 7 positions matching TRBD1. The V segment lost 7 bases and the J segment 1 base; nucleotides outside the gene matches: 4. The CDR3 is made up of 14 amino acids. CDR1 LNHDA and CDR2 SQIVND come from the germline V gene (reference sequence). CDR3 protein: CASTRDSSYNEQFF. For the CDR3, the DNA is TGTGCCAGTACTAGGGACAGTTCCTACAATGAGCAGTTCTTC.

The V call is TRBV5-1, the J call TRBJ2-3; tentative D call: TRBD2 (6 bases). V lost 4 bases to trimming and J lost 1 base, with 13 bases between them. From germline, CDR1 is SGHRS and CDR2 YFSETQ. The CDR3 runs 15 residues. The CDR3 sequence: CASSLGGRGTDTQYF. The CDR3 coding sequence is TGCGCCAGCAGCCTCGGAGGGCGCGGCACAGATACGCAGTATTTT.

The chain uses TRBV29-1 and TRBJ1-6, with a weak D call TRBD1 (5 bases). The V gene's germline CDR1 is SQVTM and CDR2 ANQGSEA. Deletions cut 6 bases from V and 9 bases from J, with 15 bases between. The CDR3 has 13 residues. CDR3 in amino acids: CSVLTVSGSPLHF. DNA for the CDR3: TGCAGCGTCCTGACAGTCTCAGGTTCACCCCTCCACTTT.

This rearrangement joins TRBV2 to TRBJ2-7; maybe TRBD2 (6 bases). The CDR3 length is 14 residues. V lost 4 bases to trimming and J lost 1 base, with 11 bases between them. Germline V gene sequence: CDR1 SNHLY, CDR2 FYNNEI. DNA for the CDR3: TGTGCCAGCAGTGGCGGGACGCCATCCTACGAGCAGTACTTC. Protein: CASSGGTPSYEQYF.

This chain joins TRBV6-6 and TRBJ2-5, with 7 bases fitting TRBD1. The germline V gene encodes CDR1 MNHNY and CDR2 SVGAGI (reference sequence). The CDR3 has 14 residues. J was trimmed by 2 bases and V by 6 bases; bases with no gene match: 6. The CDR3 here is CASSPGQKQETQYF. In nucleotides, the CDR3 is TGTGCCAGCAGCCCGGGACAGAAACAAGAGACCCAGTACTTC.